The 11 T cell receptor beta chains given below trace back to one sample, sequenced in a study of cytomegalovirus exposure and HLA in healthy donors (dated by TCRdb to 2017 to 2019). Receptors were amplified or captured by the immunoSEQ multiplex PCR assay. The table comes from immuneACCESS by way of TCRdb, which keeps in-frame sequences with V and J called. Part of the clones is missing from these tables; in studies checked, under half for an unresolved V gene and the rest for unknown reasons. In all, the sample holds under 150,000 clones, and 80% to 90% of those were seen once. The ten largest clones take up less than 3% of the sample. The sample consisted of PBMCs. These receptors all stem from a man in his late teens or twenties in good health and CMV-seronegative.

The chain joins TRBV5-1 to TRBJ2-1; TRBD2 agrees at 9 bases. Germline V gene lookup returns CDR1 SGHRS and CDR2 YFSETQ. The V and J ends lost 5 bases and 4 bases, in that order; junction bases with no gene match: 7. The CDR3 is made up of 15 amino acids. CDR3 loop: CASRRSSGEYNEQFF. The CDR3 DNA is TGCGCCAGCAGGCGGTCTAGCGGGGAATACAATGAGCAGTTCTTC.

The V call is TRBV7-2, the J call TRBJ1-1; D not resolved. Germline V lookup: CDR1 SGHTA, CDR2 FQGNSA. The CDR3 has 13 amino acids. V gave up 5 bases and J gave up 0 bases, with 7 bases separating them. The CDR3 sequence: CASSPQMNTEAFF. The CDR3 region has the DNA TGTGCCAGCAGCCCACAGATGAACACTGAAGCTTTCTTT.

V usage is TRBV5-6 and J usage is TRBJ1-1; TRBD1 matches 12 bases. CDR1 and CDR2 (germline): SGHDT, YYEEEE. Germline trimming cut 4 bases from V and 5 bases from J; bases unmatched to any gene: 12. The CDR3 contains 17 residues. The CDR3 spells CASSPVGTGGGGTEAFF. The CDR3 region has the DNA TGTGCCAGCAGCCCGGTTGGGACAGGGGGCGGTGGGACTGAAGCTTTCTTT.

The chain carries TRBV9 and TRBJ1-2; 7 positions agree with TRBD1. CDR1 is SGDLS, CDR2 YYNGEE, per germline. With 0 bases clipped from V and 5 bases from J, the junction kept 1 base outside the gene matches. This CDR3 region has 13 residues. The CDR3 DNA is TGTGCCAGCAGCGTAGTGGGACAGTATGGCTACACCTTC. Its protein is CASSVVGQYGYTF.

The chain recombines TRBV7-2 with TRBJ1-5; a possible D gene is TRBD1 (5 bases). Trimming pared 5 bases from V and 0 bases from J, leaving 14 bases between. CDR3 size: 16 residues. CDR1 SGHTA and CDR2 FQGNSA come from the germline V gene. The CDR3: CASSLLGGTSNQPQHF. The CDR3 coding sequence is TGTGCCAGCAGCCTCCTGGGCGGGACTAGCAATCAGCCCCAGCATTTT.

The chain links TRBV18 to TRBJ2-2; TRBD1 might be the D (5 bases). The CDR3 runs to 15 residues. CDR1 and CDR2 from the germline V gene are KGHSH and LQKENI. Between the trimmed V and J ends, which lost 0 bases and 4 bases, there was a span of 9 bases. CDR3 region: CASSPPGRVTGELFF. As DNA, the CDR3 is TGTGCCAGCTCACCACCTGGCAGGGTCACCGGGGAGCTGTTTTTT. Filled out from reference TRBV18 and TRBJ2-2, the complete variable domain reads NAGVMQNPRHLVRRRGQEARLRCSPMKGHSHVYWYRQLPEEGLKFMVYLQKENIIDESGMPKERFSAEFPKEGPSILRIQQVVRGDSAAYFCASSPPGRVTGELFFGEGSRLTVL.

This chain uses TRBV7-2 with TRBJ2-3, with TRBD2 as a possible D gene (6 bases). Trimming removed 5 bases at V and 0 bases at J, with 12 bases between. Looked up from germline, CDR1 is SGHTA and CDR2 is FQGNSA. The CDR3 extends over 15 amino acids. CDR3 in DNA: TGTGCCAGCAGCCGCGGGGAACCTAGCACAGATACGCAGTATTTT. Amino acids: CASSRGEPSTDTQYF.

This clone was counted a few times. The chain recombines TRBV6-1 with TRBJ1-3; D unresolved. Trimming took off 7 bases at V and 4 bases at J, with 8 bases between the two ends. The CDR3 runs 12 residues. The germline gives CDR1 MNHNS, CDR2 SASEGT. The chain's CDR3 is CASKREGNTIYF. The CDR3 nucleotides read TGTGCCAGCAAGAGGGAGGGAAACACCATATATTTT.

This sequence joins TRBV4-1 and TRBJ1-1; D uncertain. Germline lookup yields CDR1 MGHRA and CDR2 YSYEKL. Trimming removed 3 bases at V and 2 bases at J, with 13 bases between. This CDR3 contains 15 residues. CDR3 residues: CASSHVLRGNTEAFF. As DNA, the CDR3 is TGCGCCAGCAGCCACGTTCTCCGGGGAAACACTGAAGCTTTCTTT.

The table lists this clone with a count of one. This chain uses TRBV7-6 with TRBJ1-6; possibly TRBD1 for D (6 bases). The germline CDR1 and CDR2 sequences are SGHVS and FNYEAQ. The CDR3 loop spans 16 amino acids. The V end was cut by 1 base, the J end by 4 bases, with 11 bases between. CDR3 nucleotides: TGTGCCAGCAGCTTAGAGCAGGGGACATATAATTCACCCCTCCACTTT. Protein sequence: CASSLEQGTYNSPLHF.

The rearrangement uses TRBV27 and TRBJ2-7; possibly TRBD1 for D (5 bases). The CDR3 spans 13 residues. Between the trimmed V and J ends, which lost 8 bases and 2 bases, there was a span of 13 bases. The germline V gene encodes CDR1 MNHEY and CDR2 SMNVEV (reference sequence). CDR3: CASGFIGAYEQYF. The DNA for the CDR3 is TGTGCCAGCGGGTTTATAGGGGCCTACGAGCAGTACTTC.